This TCR beta chain was observed in a study of T-cell reconstitution after alpha-beta-depleted transplantation in children. V dropped 4 bases and J dropped 3; count of bases not matched to a gene: 7. The CDR3 is made up of 16 amino acids. From germline, CDR1 is SGHRS and CDR2 YFSETQ. Construction of the TCRbeta library involved unique molecular identifiers. From the PCR reads, TCRdb called clonotypes with MiXCR, one entry per CDR3 protein. The sample contains roughly 90,000 distinct CDR3 sequences, 10% to 15% of which appear only once. This clonotype occurred many times. Source: PBMCs from the stem cell graft donor, taken from the stem cell graft. This clonotype was sampled from a human donor who donated a stem cell graft to a child with inherited bone marrow failure. The chain carries TRBV5-1 and TRBJ2-5; 12 nucleotides line up with TRBD2. The CDR3 region is CASSRMASGGEETQYF. The CDR3 DNA sequence: TGCGCCAGCAGCCGGATGGCTAGCGGGGGGGAAGAGACCCAGTACTTC.